One and the same sample provided the 22 T cell receptor beta chains below, sequenced in a study of technical replicates of blood from a few donors. The table came from immunoSEQ multiplex PCR; TCRdb's copy has only in-frame clones and leaves some out. Of 75,000 to 100,000 clones in the sample, 90% to 97% were seen once. The sample comprised T cells isolated from PBMCs. Receptors originate from a human donor in good health.

The CDR3 sequence: CSVEGPVTFYGYTF. In DNA, the CDR3 is TGCAGCGTTGAAGGGCCAGTAACGTTTTATGGCTACACCTTC. This chain links TRBV29-1 with TRBJ1-2, with D unresolved. This CDR3 is 14 amino acids long. V lost 1 base and J lost 5, with 14 bases in between. In germline, CDR1 is SQVTM, CDR2 ANQGSEA.

The chain is built from TRBV28 and TRBJ1-3; TRBD1 aligns across 11 bases. Trimming removed 11 bases from V and 2 bases from J; junction bases left unmatched: 8. The V gene's germline CDR1 is MDHEN and CDR2 SYDVKM. There are 15 residues in the CDR3. CDR3 protein: CAGQGAQFPGNTIYF. CDR3 nucleotides: TGTGCCGGACAGGGGGCTCAATTCCCTGGAAACACCATATATTTT.

This clone was observed a single time. The gene calls are TRBV7-9 and TRBJ1-1; possible D gene TRBD1, 5 bases. Trimming took off 6 bases at V and 1 base at J, with 15 bases between the two ends. The germline CDR1 and CDR2 sequences are SEHNR and FQNEAQ (reference sequence). This CDR3 has 15 residues. Here the CDR3 reads CASRFRGARNTEAFF. CDR3 DNA: TGTGCCAGCAGATTTAGGGGCGCGAGGAACACTGAAGCTTTCTTT. The variable domain in full, completed from reference TRBV7-9 and TRBJ1-1, reads DTGVSQNPRHKITKRGQNVTFRCDPISEHNRLYWYRQTLGQGPEFLTYFQNEAQLEKSRLLSDRFSAERPKGSFSTLEIQRTEQGDSAMYLCASRFRGARNTEAFFGQGTRLTVV.

CDR3 bases: TGTGCCAGCTGCCCAGGAGGGAACGGGGAGCTGTTTTTT. Its translation: CASCPGGNGELFF. This chain connects TRBV6-5 to TRBJ2-2, with D possibly matching TRBD2 (6 bases). Trimming removed 8 bases from V and 7 bases from J, with 14 bases in between. The CDR3 is 13 residues long. Germline values: CDR1 MNHEY, CDR2 SVGAGI.

This clone was counted once. The genes are TRBV28 and TRBJ2-1; 12 nucleotides match TRBD2. This CDR3 contains 15 residues. Trimming removed 9 bases from V and 0 bases from J; junction bases left unmatched: 3. Germline-derived CDR1 and CDR2 are MDHEN and SYDVKM. The CDR3, as DNA: TGTGCCAGTTCGACTAGCGGGAGCTCCTACAATGAGCAGTTCTTC. Protein: CASSTSGSSYNEQFF.

The rearrangement links TRBV7-2 to TRBJ2-3, with D unresolved. This CDR3 contains 15 residues. In germline, CDR1 is SGHTA, CDR2 FQGNSA. Trimming pared 4 bases from V and 3 bases from J, leaving 14 bases between. The CDR3 nucleotides are TGTGCCAGCAGCTCCGCCCTAGTTGAGACAGATACGCAGTATTTT. Protein: CASSSALVETDTQYF.

The chain has TRBV7-8 and TRBJ1-5; D is perhaps TRBD1 (5 bases). The germline CDR1 and CDR2 sequences are SGHVS and FQNEAQ. V gave up 1 base and J gave up 7 bases, with 8 bases separating them. This CDR3 spans 13 amino acids. In nucleotides, the CDR3 is TGTGCCAGCAGCTTAGGGGGGGTGCAGCCCCAGCATTTT. It translates to CASSLGGVQPQHF.

The gene calls are TRBV4-2 and TRBJ1-3; D might be TRBD1 (5 bases). CDR3 length equals 16 residues. V lost 0 bases and J lost 0, with 9 bases in between. Looked up from germline, CDR1 is LGHNA and CDR2 is YNFKEQ. The CDR3 coding sequence is TGTGCCAGCAGCCAAGATCGGGGGAGCTCTGGAAACACCATATATTTT. Translating gives CASSQDRGSSGNTIYF.

This clone has only one observation. The rearrangement links TRBV29-1 to TRBJ1-1; 8 nucleotides align to TRBD1. Germline CDR1 SQVTM, CDR2 ANQGSEA. The CDR3 covers 12 residues. V lost 3 bases and J lost 5; bases outside the gene matches: 2. The chain's CDR3 is CSVETGATEAFF. DNA for the CDR3: TGCAGCGTTGAGACAGGGGCGACTGAAGCTTTCTTT.

This clone was seen a single time. The rearrangement uses TRBV19 and TRBJ2-7; 7 positions agree with TRBD2. The CDR3 totals 12 residues. Trimming at V came to 7 bases and at J to 7 bases, leaving 7 bases not matched to a gene. In germline, CDR1 is LNHDA, CDR2 SQIVND (reference sequence). This chain's CDR3 is CASTARGGEQYF. CDR3 bases: TGTGCCAGTACAGCCCGGGGAGGGGAGCAGTACTTC. Full variable domain (outside the CDR3, taken from reference TRBV19 and TRBJ2-7): DGGITQSPKYLFRKEGQNVTLSCEQNLNHDAMYWYRQDPGQGLRLIYYSQIVNDFQKGDIAEGYSVSREKKESFPLTVTSAQKNPTAFYLCASTARGGEQYFGPGTRLTVT.

V is TRBV7-6 and J is TRBJ2-3, with 9 bases aligning to TRBD2. The CDR3 sequence is 18 residues long. V lost 1 base to trimming and J lost 4 bases; unmatched junction nucleotides: 12. Germline-derived CDR1 and CDR2 are SGHVS and FNYEAQ. The CDR3 sequence is CASSLVGAAGGRADTQYF. CDR3 DNA: TGTGCCAGCAGCTTAGTAGGGGCTGCGGGAGGGAGAGCAGATACGCAGTATTTT. Variable domain in full (rest from reference TRBV7-6 and TRBJ2-3): GAGVSQSPRYKVTKRGQDVALRCDPISGHVSLYWYRQALGQGPEFLTYFNYEAQQDKSGLPNDRFSAERPEGSISTLTIQRTEQRDSAMYRCASSLVGAAGGRADTQYFGPGTRLTVL.

The J gene is TRBJ2-1, the V gene TRBV10-3, with TRBD2 matching over 9 bases. J was trimmed by 5 bases and V by 5 bases; bases with no gene match: 7. The CDR3 is made up of 15 amino acids. Germline lookup yields CDR1 ENHRY and CDR2 SYGVKD. CDR3 nucleotides: TGTGCCATCAGTCGAGCGGGAGGCCTTAACAATGAGCAGTTCTTC. Protein sequence: CAISRAGGLNNEQFF.

This chain connects TRBV28 to TRBJ1-5; D uncertain. The CDR3 spans 12 residues. The V and J ends lost 7 bases and 4 bases respectively, with 8 bases between them. Per germline, CDR1 MDHEN and CDR2 SYDVKM. In DNA form, the CDR3 reads TGTGCCAGCACTGTCCTTAATCAGCCCCAGCATTTT. Residues: CASTVLNQPQHF.

The V gene is TRBV9, the J gene TRBJ2-1; TRBD2 might be the D (6 bases). The V gene lost 2 bases and the J gene lost 10 bases, with 19 bases spanning the gap. The germline gives CDR1 SGDLS, CDR2 YYNGEE. This CDR3 is built from 15 residues. CDR3 DNA: TGTGCCAGCAGCGTCCCTACCCTGGGGGGAGTGGAGCAGTTCTTC. Translating it yields CASSVPTLGGVEQFF. The full variable domain, completed using reference TRBV9 and TRBJ2-1, is DSGVTQTPKHLITATGQRVTLRCSPRSGDLSVYWYQQSLDQGLQFLIQYYNGEERAKGNILERFSAQQFPDLHSELNLSSLELGDSALYFCASSVPTLGGVEQFFGPGTRLTVL.

V usage is TRBV19 and J usage is TRBJ2-7; 8 bases are shared with TRBD2. J gave up 7 bases and V 2 bases, and 7 bases lay outside the gene matches. The CDR3 covers 14 residues. Germline V CDR1 and CDR2: LNHDA, SQIVND (reference sequence). The CDR3 sequence: CASSISGSPGEQYF. CDR3 coding DNA: TGTGCCAGTAGTATAAGCGGGAGTCCGGGGGAGCAGTACTTC.

This clone has only one observation. The chain couples TRBV7-6 to TRBJ2-5; 8 bases match TRBD2. The CDR3 is made up of 14 amino acids. Germline CDR1 and CDR2: SGHVS and FNYEAQ. V was pared by 1 base and J by 7 bases, with 5 bases of the junction left unmatched. The CDR3 here is CASSLEGLDGTQYF. For the CDR3, the DNA is TGTGCCAGCAGCTTAGAGGGACTAGATGGGACCCAGTACTTC.

The rearrangement uses TRBV6-6 and TRBJ2-7; D is possibly TRBD1 (6 bases). The CDR3 totals 13 residues. The germline V gene encodes CDR1 MNHNY and CDR2 SVGAGI (reference sequence). Deletions cut 10 bases from V and 2 bases from J, with 15 bases between. The CDR3 loop is CATHRDTTYEQYF. The CDR3 DNA is TGTGCCACCCACCGGGACACAACCTACGAGCAGTACTTC.

The rearrangement uses TRBV11-3 and TRBJ2-2; no clear D. CDR3 size: 16 residues. CDR1 is SGHNT and CDR2 is YENEEA in the germline V gene. V gave up 3 bases and J gave up 1 base, with 12 bases separating them. The CDR3 DNA sequence: TGTGCCAGCAGCTTGCGAGGAAAACAGAACACCGGGGAGCTGTTTTTT. This translates into CASSLRGKQNTGELFF.

The J gene is TRBJ1-3, the V gene TRBV27; D possibly corresponds to TRBD1 (5 bases). CDR3 length equals 15 residues. Germline V CDR1 and CDR2: MNHEY, SMNVEV (reference sequence). V was shortened by 2 bases and J by 0 bases, with 8 bases between the two germline ends. The DNA for the CDR3 is TGTGCCAGCAGTTTACAGGGATACTCTGGAAACACCATATATTTT. Translation gives CASSLQGYSGNTIYF.

The chain links TRBV19 to TRBJ1-2; possibly TRBD1 for D (5 bases). Trimming pared 0 bases from V and 2 bases from J, leaving 7 bases between. The CDR3 length is 14 residues. Germline V gives CDR1 LNHDA, CDR2 SQIVND (reference sequence). The DNA of the CDR3 is TGTGCCAGTAGTATAGACAGGGTCAACTATGGCTACACCTTC. This gives the protein CASSIDRVNYGYTF.

The rearrangement links TRBV10-3 to TRBJ1-3; D may be TRBD1 (5 bases). Looked up from germline, CDR1 is ENHRY and CDR2 is SYGVKD. CDR3 length: 17 amino acids. V shed 3 bases and J shed 2 bases, with 17 bases lying between them. The CDR3 protein is CAISEFGRRTTGNTIYF. The CDR3 coding sequence is TGTGCCATCAGTGAATTCGGACGCCGGACAACTGGAAACACCATATATTTT.

The sample holds one count of this clone. The CDR3 nucleotides are TGTGCCAGCAGTGAAGTAGATTGGGGAGAGGGTGAGACAGATACGCAGTATTTT. Protein: CASSEVDWGEGETDTQYF. The V and J genes are TRBV6-1 and TRBJ2-3; D is possibly TRBD2 (5 bases). The CDR3 is made up of 18 amino acids. The germline V gene has CDR1 MNHNS and CDR2 SASEGT. V lost 1 base to trimming and J lost 3 bases, with 20 bases between them.